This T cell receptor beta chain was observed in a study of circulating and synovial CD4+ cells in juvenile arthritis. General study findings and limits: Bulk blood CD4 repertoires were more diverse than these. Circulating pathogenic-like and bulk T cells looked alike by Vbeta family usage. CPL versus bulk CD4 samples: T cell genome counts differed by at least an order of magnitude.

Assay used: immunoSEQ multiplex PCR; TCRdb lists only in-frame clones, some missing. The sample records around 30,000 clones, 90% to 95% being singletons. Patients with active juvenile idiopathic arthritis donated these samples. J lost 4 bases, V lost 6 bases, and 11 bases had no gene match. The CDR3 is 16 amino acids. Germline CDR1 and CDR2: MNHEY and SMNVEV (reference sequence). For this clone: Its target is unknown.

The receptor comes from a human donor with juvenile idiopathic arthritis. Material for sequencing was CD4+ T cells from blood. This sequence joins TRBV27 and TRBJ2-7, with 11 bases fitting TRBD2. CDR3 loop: CASSYLTSGVRYEQYF. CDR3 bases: TGTGCCAGCAGCTACTTGACTAGCGGGGTACGGTACGAGCAGTACTTC.